This TCR beta chain originates from a study of T cells after yellow fever vaccination. Study-wide points: Peaking faster, on day 5 versus 15, the secondary response was nonetheless weaker.

Trimming took off 1 base at V and 0 bases at J, with 16 bases between the two ends. The CDR3 has 17 residues. CDR1 and CDR2 from the germline V gene are DFQATT and SNEGSKA (reference sequence). Details on this clonotype: No antigen is known for it.

A universal primer site and UMIs were added as TCR cDNA was made by 5'RACE template switching. One entry per CDR3 protein results from TCRdb running MiXCR on the 5' RACE reads. Of 500,000 to 550,000 distinct CDR3 sequences in the sample, 20% to 25% were seen once. This chain links TRBV20-1 with TRBJ1-5; TRBD1 is a possible D gene (6 bases). The sequence derives from a man between 18 and 35 years old who received the YFV17D yellow fever vaccine. The sample consisted of PBMCs, taken 21 days after the first yellow fever vaccination. CDR3 loop: CSARGGGGTNSNQPQHF. DNA for the CDR3: TGCAGTGCTAGAGGAGGGGGGGGGACGAATAGCAATCAGCCCCAGCATTTT.